This T cell receptor beta chain is from a study of identifying expanded T cells in peripheral blood. Overall study findings and caveats: Clone count variance between approximately two-week samples rose with total template count. Technical replicates showed around 1.2 changed clones; approximately two weeks approximately 15; four weeks 19.

Method: immunoSEQ multiplex PCR; TCRdb's copy keeps in-frame clones and lacks some. The data show roughly 100,000 clones, with roughly 85% seen just once and 15% to 20% held by the top ten. During the collection period, no donor immune events like infections were recorded. On this clone itself: Its antigen remains unidentified.

The clonotype originates from a person between 18 and 69 years old in good health. The sample consisted of blood.

The DNA of the CDR3 is TGTGCCACCTCACCCCGTCCGGCGACAGAGACCCAGTACTTC. The encoded protein is CATSPRPATETQYF. The J gene is TRBJ2-5, the V gene TRBV19, with D uncertain. V lost 10 bases and J 4 bases, leaving 19 bases between the germline ends. Germline values: CDR1 LNHDA, CDR2 SQIVND (reference sequence). CDR3 size: 14 residues. The variable domain in full, with the rest retrieved from reference TRBV19 and TRBJ2-5, is DGGITQSPKYLFRKEGQNVTLSCEQNLNHDAMYWYRQDPGQGLRLIYYSQIVNDFQKGDIAEGYSVSREKKESFPLTVTSAQKNPTAFYLCATSPRPATETQYFGPGTRLLVL.